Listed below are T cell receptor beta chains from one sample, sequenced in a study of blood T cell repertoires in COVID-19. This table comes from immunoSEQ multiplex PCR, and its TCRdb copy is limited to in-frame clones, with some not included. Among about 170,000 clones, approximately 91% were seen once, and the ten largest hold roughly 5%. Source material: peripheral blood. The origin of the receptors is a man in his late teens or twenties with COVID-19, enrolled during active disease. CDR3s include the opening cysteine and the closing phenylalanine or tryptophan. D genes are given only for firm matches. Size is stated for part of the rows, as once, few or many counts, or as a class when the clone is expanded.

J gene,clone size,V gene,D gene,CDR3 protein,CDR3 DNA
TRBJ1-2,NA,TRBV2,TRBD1,CASSLTGRYGYTF,TGTGCCAGCAGTCTGACAGGGAGATATGGCTACACCTTC
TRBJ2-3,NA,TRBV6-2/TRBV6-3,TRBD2,CASSSRLAGRDDTQYF,TGTGCCAGCAGTTCCCGACTAGCGGGAAGGGACGATACGCAGTATTTT
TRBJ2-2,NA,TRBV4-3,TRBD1,CASSDPHAGGTGELFF,TGCGCCAGCAGCGACCCGCACGCAGGGGGAACCGGGGAGCTGTTTTTT
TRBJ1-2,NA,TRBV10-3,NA,CAISESIGGGYGYTF,TGTGCCATCAGTGAGTCGATTGGGGGGGGCTATGGCTACACCTTC
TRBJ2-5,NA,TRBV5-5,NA,CASSWGTDGLRYF,TGTGCCAGCAGCTGGGGGACTGATGGTTTGCGGTACTTC
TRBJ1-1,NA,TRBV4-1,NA,CASSQFQGYGVGTEAFF,TGCGCCAGCAGCCAATTTCAGGGGTACGGGGTGGGAACTGAAGCTTTCTTT
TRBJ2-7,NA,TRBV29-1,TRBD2,CSVEISGREQYF,TGCAGCGTTGAGATTAGCGGGCGGGAGCAGTACTTC
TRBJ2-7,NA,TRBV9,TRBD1,CASSLTGGKYEQYF,TGTGCCAGCAGCCTGACAGGGGGCAAGTACGAGCAGTACTTC
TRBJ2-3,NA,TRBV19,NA,CASSMGGTSDTQYF,TGTGCCAGTAGTATGGGGGGAACCTCCGATACGCAGTATTTT
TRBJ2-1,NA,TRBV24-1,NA,CATSDWASASPNEQFF,TGTGCCACCAGTGATTGGGCTAGCGCCTCCCCCAATGAGCAGTTCTTC
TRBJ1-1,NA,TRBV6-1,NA,CASSESQGRGKTEAFF,TGTGCCAGCAGTGAATCTCAGGGCAGGGGAAAAACTGAAGCTTTCTTT
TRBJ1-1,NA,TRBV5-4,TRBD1,CASSASTGGTEAFF,TGTGCCAGCAGCGCGAGTACAGGGGGCACTGAAGCTTTCTTT
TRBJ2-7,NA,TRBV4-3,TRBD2,CASSAASGTYEQYF,TGCGCCAGCAGCGCGGCTAGCGGAACCTACGAGCAGTACTTC
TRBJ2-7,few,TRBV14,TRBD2,CASSPIGREGSYEQYF,TGTGCCAGCAGCCCAATTGGAAGGGAGGGGTCCTACGAGCAGTACTTC
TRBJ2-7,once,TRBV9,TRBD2,CASSVGEGPSYEQYF,TGTGCCAGCAGCGTCGGGGAGGGGCCATCCTACGAGCAGTACTTC
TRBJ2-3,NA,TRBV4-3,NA,CASSQDALATDTQYF,TGCGCCAGCAGCCAAGATGCGCTAGCCACAGATACGCAGTATTTT
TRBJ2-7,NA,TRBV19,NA,CASSITLFGSVYEQYF,TGTGCCAGTAGTATAACGCTTTTCGGGAGCGTCTACGAGCAGTACTTC
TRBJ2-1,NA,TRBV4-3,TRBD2,CASSQEAAGGPDEQFF,TGCGCCAGCAGCCAAGAAGCAGCGGGAGGGCCCGATGAGCAGTTCTTC
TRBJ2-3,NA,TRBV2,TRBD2,CASRKGLAGGVDTQYF,TGTGCCAGCAGAAAGGGACTAGCGGGAGGTGTAGATACGCAGTATTTT
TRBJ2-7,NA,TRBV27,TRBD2,CASSRGRGRVHEQYF,TGTGCCAGCAGCCGTGGTCGCGGGAGGGTTCACGAGCAGTACTTC
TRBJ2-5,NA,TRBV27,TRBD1,CASSPGPGGETQYF,TGTGCCAGCAGTCCCGGGCCAGGGGGTGAGACCCAGTACTTC
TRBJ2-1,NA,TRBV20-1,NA,CSATPVNEQFF,TGCAGTGCTACTCCCGTCAATGAGCAGTTCTTC
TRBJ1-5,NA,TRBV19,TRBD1,CASSIDRGGQPQHF,TGTGCCAGTAGTATCGACAGGGGGGGTCAGCCCCAGCATTTT
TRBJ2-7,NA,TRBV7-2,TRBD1,CASSLRDRYSYEQYF,TGTGCCAGCAGCCTCCGGGACAGGTACTCCTACGAGCAGTACTTC
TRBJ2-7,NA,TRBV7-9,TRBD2,CSVGGVSYEQYF,TGTAGCGTTGGGGGGGTCTCCTACGAGCAGTACTTC
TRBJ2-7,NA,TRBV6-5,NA,CASSYRGGQYF,TGTGCCAGCAGTTACCGAGGGGGGCAGTACTTC
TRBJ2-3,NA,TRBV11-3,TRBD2,CASSPGTSGPTDTQYF,TGTGCCAGCAGCCCTGGGACTAGCGGGCCCACAGATACGCAGTATTTT
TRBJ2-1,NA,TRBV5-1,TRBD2,CASSLAASGSIDEQFF,TGCGCCAGCAGCTTGGCGGCTAGCGGGAGTATAGATGAGCAGTTCTTC
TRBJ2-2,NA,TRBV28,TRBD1,CASSLGQGENGELFF,TGTGCCAGCAGCCTGGGACAGGGGGAAAACGGGGAGCTGTTTTTT
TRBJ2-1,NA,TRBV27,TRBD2,CASSLGLARDEQFF,TGTGCCAGCAGTTTAGGACTAGCCCGAGATGAGCAGTTCTTC
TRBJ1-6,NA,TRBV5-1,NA,CASSFEAGVYNSPLHF,TGCGCCAGCAGCTTTGAGGCAGGGGTCTATAATTCACCCCTCCACTTT
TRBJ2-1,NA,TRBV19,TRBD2,CASTTSGRAYNEQFF,TGTGCCAGTACCACTAGCGGGAGGGCCTACAATGAGCAGTTCTTC
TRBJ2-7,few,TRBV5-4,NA,CASSSPKTGYEQYF,TGTGCCAGCAGCTCACCCAAGACTGGTTACGAGCAGTACTTC
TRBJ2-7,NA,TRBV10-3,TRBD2,CAISEVGLAGSVGYEQYF,TGTGCCATCAGTGAGGTTGGACTAGCGGGGTCTGTTGGCTACGAGCAGTACTTC
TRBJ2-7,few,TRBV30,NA,CAWGGPNFYEQYF,TGTGCCTGGGGGGGCCCTAACTTCTACGAGCAGTACTTC
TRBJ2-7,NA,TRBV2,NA,CASSEGQEAGNEQYF,TGTGCCAGCAGTGAAGGGCAGGAGGCGGGGAACGAGCAGTACTTC
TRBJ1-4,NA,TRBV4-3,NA,CASSQDARGSGNEKLLF,TGCGCCAGCAGCCAAGATGCTCGGGGATCCGGGAATGAAAAACTGCTTTTT
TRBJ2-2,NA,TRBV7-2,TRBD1,CASSLATGGTGELFF,TGTGCCAGCAGCTTGGCTACAGGGGGCACCGGGGAGCTGTTTTTT
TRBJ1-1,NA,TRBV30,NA,CAWSPQIRTEAFF,TGTGCCTGGAGTCCACAAATCAGGACTGAAGCTTTCTTT
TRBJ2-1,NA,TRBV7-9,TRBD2,CASSFETSGYNEQFF,TGTGCCAGCAGCTTTGAGACTAGCGGCTACAATGAGCAGTTCTTC
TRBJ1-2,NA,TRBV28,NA,CASSLAAGYGYTF,TGTGCCAGCAGTTTGGCGGCAGGGTATGGCTACACCTTC
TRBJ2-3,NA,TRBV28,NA,CASSLGSGRTDTQYF,TGTGCCAGCAGTTTAGGTAGCGGACGCACAGATACGCAGTATTTT
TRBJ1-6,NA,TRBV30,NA,CAWSNPGANSPLHF,TGTGCCTGGAGTAATCCAGGGGCCAATTCACCCCTCCACTTT
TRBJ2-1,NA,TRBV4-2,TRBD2,CASSQTLPPGTSGRASSYNEQFF,TGTGCCAGCAGCCAAACCCTACCCCCCGGGACTAGCGGGAGGGCTAGCTCCTACAATGAGCAGTTCTTC
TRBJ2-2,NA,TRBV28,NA,CASRQGVAANTGELFF,TGTGCCAGCCGCCAGGGAGTAGCGGCCAACACCGGGGAGCTGTTTTTT
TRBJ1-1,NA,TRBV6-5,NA,CASSPGWGDTEAFF,TGTGCCAGCAGTCCCGGATGGGGGGACACTGAAGCTTTCTTT